The rows below give T cell receptor beta chains drawn from one sample of a study of patients and donors after allogeneic stem cell transplantation. TCRdb passed the RT-PCR reads through MiXCR, listing each CDR3 protein once. The sample holds about 150,000 distinct CDR3 sequences; approximately 37% are singletons and the top ten take about 50%. The sample comprised blood, either unsorted or a sorted T cell fraction (not recorded which). All receptors derive from a human donor who was either an allogeneic HSCT recipient or a stem cell or donor lymphocyte infusion donor (not recorded which). It is not recorded whose cells these are; they may come from a transplant donor. CDR3s include the opening cysteine and the closing phenylalanine or tryptophan. A D gene is named only where the DNA matches it firmly. Clone size is stated in some rows and not others, as once, few, many or a class when expanded.

J	size	V	D	CDR3	DNA
TRBJ1-1	NA	TRBV6-6	NA	CASNTPAGLNTEAFF	TGTGCCAGCAACACCCCCGCAGGTCTGAACACTGAAGCTTTCTTT
TRBJ1-2	NA	TRBV15	NA	CATSSRRDVYGYTF	TGTGCCACCAGCAGCCGCCGGGACGTCTATGGCTACACCTTC
TRBJ2-3	NA	TRBV5-1	NA	CASSAGGSDTQYF	TGCGCCAGCAGTGCGGGTGGGTCAGATACGCAGTATTTT
TRBJ2-2	few	TRBV4-2	TRBD1	CASSQRTGGTGELFF	TGTGCCAGCAGCCAACGGACAGGGGGAACCGGGGAGCTGTTTTTT
TRBJ1-5	few	TRBV7-9	NA	CASSRPEHGNQPQHF	TGTGCCAGCAGCCGACCCGAGCATGGCAATCAGCCCCAGCATTTT
TRBJ1-5	NA	TRBV20-1	TRBD1	CSARRWDRGLNQPQHF	TGCAGTGCTAGAAGGTGGGACAGGGGGCTCAATCAGCCCCAGCATTTT
TRBJ1-3	few	TRBV5-1	NA	CASSYSTGDSGNTIYF	TGCGCCAGCAGCTACTCCACAGGAGACTCTGGAAACACCATATATTTT
TRBJ1-6	NA	TRBV5-1	NA	CASSFYSSYNSPLHF	TGCGCCAGCAGCTTCTATAGCTCCTATAATTCACCCCTCCACTTT
TRBJ1-2	few	TRBV12-3/TRBV12-4	TRBD1	CASSFDRGGGYGYTF	TGTGCCAGCAGTTTCGACAGGGGGGGTGGCTATGGCTACACCTTC
TRBJ2-2	NA	TRBV27	NA	CASSWQGRAGELFF	TGTGCCAGCAGTTGGCAGGGGCGAGCCGGGGAGCTGTTTTTT
TRBJ2-5	NA	TRBV7-2	TRBD2	CASSLKSGAGGKETQYF	TGTGCCAGCAGCTTAAAATCAGGAGCGGGGGGAAAAGAGACCCAGTACTTC
TRBJ1-5	many	TRBV28	TRBD1	CASSIGTGNQPQHF	TGTGCCAGCAGTATCGGGACAGGCAATCAGCCCCAGCATTTT
TRBJ2-7	NA	TRBV6-2/TRBV6-3	TRBD1	CASSYRTGPYEQYF	TGTGCCAGCAGTTACCGGACAGGGCCCTACGAGCAGTACTTC
TRBJ1-5	NA	TRBV15	TRBD1	CATSRDATRGLQPQHF	TGTGCCACCAGCAGAGATGCGACCAGGGGGCTTCAGCCCCAGCATTTT
TRBJ1-1	few	TRBV28	NA	CASSLSHTEAFF	TGTGCCAGCAGTTTGTCTCACACTGAAGCTTTCTTT
TRBJ1-1	NA	TRBV5-6	NA	CASSRRRWNTEAFF	TGTGCCAGCAGCCGCAGACGGTGGAACACTGAAGCTTTCTTT
TRBJ2-2	few	TRBV20-1	NA	CSARDGETGLRELFF	TGCAGTGCTAGAGATGGGGAAACAGGGTTACGGGAGCTGTTTTTT
TRBJ1-3	NA	TRBV6-5	NA	CASSKQSSGNTIYF	TGTGCCAGCAGCAAGCAGAGCTCTGGAAACACCATATATTTT
TRBJ2-3	NA	TRBV20-1	NA	CSARINTDTQYF	TGCAGTGCTAGGATTAACACAGATACGCAGTATTTT
TRBJ2-5	NA	TRBV7-8	TRBD2	CASRAGGTQYF	TGTGCCAGCAGAGCGGGGGGGACCCAGTACTTC
TRBJ2-7	few	TRBV4-3	NA	CASSPTRQDYEQYF	TGCGCCAGCAGCCCTACAAGGCAGGACTACGAGCAGTACTTC
TRBJ1-1	NA	TRBV27	TRBD1	CASSLMSGGWYTEAFF	TGTGCCAGCAGTTTAATGTCAGGGGGCTGGTACACTGAAGCTTTTTTT